These T cell receptor beta chains were read from a single sample in a study of cytomegalovirus exposure and HLA in healthy donors. Libraries were prepared by immunoSEQ multiplex PCR; TCRdb keeps only in-frame clonotypes and omits some of them. The sample lists about 150,000 clones, 76% occurring once. Sequencing used PBMCs. The source is a male donor in good health and CMV-seronegative. Both conserved end residues are part of each CDR3. A D gene is named only where the DNA matches it firmly. Only part of the rows carry a size: once, few, many, or a class if the clone is expanded.

V	J	size	D	length	CDR3	DNA
TRBV6-6	TRBJ2-7	.	TRBD1	14	CASSPGTGFEEQYF	TGTGCCAGCAGCCCCGGGACAGGGTTTGAGGAGCAGTACTTC
TRBV5-1	TRBJ2-1	.	TRBD1	15	CASSLAGGESNEQFF	TGCGCCAGCAGCTTGGCAGGGGGCGAGAGTAATGAGCAGTTCTTC
TRBV6-4	TRBJ1-5	.	.	13	CASSRLSNQPQHF	TGTGCCAGCAGTCGGTTGAGCAATCAGCCCCAGCATTTT
TRBV19	TRBJ1-1	few	TRBD1	13	CATLRDRNTEAFF	TGTGCCACCCTCCGGGACAGGAACACTGAAGCTTTCTTT
TRBV2	TRBJ1-4	.	.	15	CASSVPTATNEKLFF	TGTGCCAGCAGTGTTCCGACAGCAACTAATGAAAAACTGTTTTTT
TRBV28	TRBJ1-5	.	TRBD1	14	CASIYQGAVQPQHF	TGTGCCAGCATTTATCAGGGGGCCGTTCAGCCCCAGCATTTT
TRBV5-4	TRBJ2-3	.	TRBD2	18	CASSLGGLAGSLTDTQYF	TGTGCCAGCAGCTTGGGGGGACTAGCGGGATCACTCACAGATACGCAGTATTTT
TRBV4-2	TRBJ2-4	few	TRBD2	17	CASSGGSGGGNRDIQYF	TGTGCCAGCAGCGGAGGTAGCGGGGGTGGAAATCGGGACATTCAGTACTTC
TRBV29-1	TRBJ1-2	.	.	14	CSVPRQDHRDGYTF	TGCAGCGTTCCCAGACAGGATCATAGGGATGGCTACACCTTC
TRBV2	TRBJ2-7	.	.	12	CASSELSHEQYF	TGTGCCAGCAGTGAACTCTCCCACGAGCAGTACTTC
TRBV11-2	TRBJ2-1	.	.	14	CASSLEVSTGEQFF	TGTGCCAGCAGCTTAGAGGTTAGTACCGGTGAGCAGTTCTTC
TRBV29-1	TRBJ2-2	.	TRBD2	16	CSVGTSGGVNTGELFF	TGCAGCGTTGGGACTAGCGGGGGGGTGAACACCGGGGAGCTGTTTTTT
TRBV14	TRBJ2-1	few	TRBD1	15	CASSQLGQGANEQFF	TGTGCCAGCAGCCAACTCGGACAGGGGGCCAATGAGCAGTTCTTC
TRBV19	TRBJ2-2	.	.	15	CASSITGYSTGELFF	TGTGCCAGTAGTATTACGGGGTATAGCACCGGGGAGCTGTTTTTT
TRBV18	TRBJ2-2	.	.	16	CASSPIIQRNTGELFF	TGTGCCAGCTCACCAATCATACAGAGGAACACCGGGGAGCTGTTTTTT
TRBV7-3	TRBJ1-2	.	.	13	CASSLGHPPVYTF	TGTGCCAGCAGCTTGGGCCACCCCCCTGTCTACACCTTC